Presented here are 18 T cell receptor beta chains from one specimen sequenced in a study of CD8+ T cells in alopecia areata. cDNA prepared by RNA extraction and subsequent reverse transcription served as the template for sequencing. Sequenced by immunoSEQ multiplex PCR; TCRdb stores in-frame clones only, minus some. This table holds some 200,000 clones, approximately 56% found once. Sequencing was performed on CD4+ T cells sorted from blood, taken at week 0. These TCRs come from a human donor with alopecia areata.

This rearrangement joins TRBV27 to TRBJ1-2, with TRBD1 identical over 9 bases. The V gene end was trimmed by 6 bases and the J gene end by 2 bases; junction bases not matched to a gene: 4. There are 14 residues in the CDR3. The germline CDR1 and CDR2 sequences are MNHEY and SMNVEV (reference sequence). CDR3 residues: CASSRGQGNYGYTF. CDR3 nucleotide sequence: TGTGCCAGCAGCCGAGGACAGGGGAACTATGGCTACACCTTC.

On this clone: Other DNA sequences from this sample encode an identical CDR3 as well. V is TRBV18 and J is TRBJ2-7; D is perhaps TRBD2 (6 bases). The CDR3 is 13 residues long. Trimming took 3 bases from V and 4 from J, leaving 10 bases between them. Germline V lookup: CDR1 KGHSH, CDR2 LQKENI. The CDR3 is CASSPGTEYEQYF. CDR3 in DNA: TGTGCCAGCTCACCGGGGACTGAGTACGAGCAGTACTTC.

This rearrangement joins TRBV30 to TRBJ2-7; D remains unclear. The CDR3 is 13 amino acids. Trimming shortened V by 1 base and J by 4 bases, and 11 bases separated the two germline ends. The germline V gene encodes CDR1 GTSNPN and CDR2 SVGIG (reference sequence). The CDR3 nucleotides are TGTGCCTGGAGTGAAGGATCTACGTACGAGCAGTACTTC. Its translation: CAWSEGSTYEQYF.

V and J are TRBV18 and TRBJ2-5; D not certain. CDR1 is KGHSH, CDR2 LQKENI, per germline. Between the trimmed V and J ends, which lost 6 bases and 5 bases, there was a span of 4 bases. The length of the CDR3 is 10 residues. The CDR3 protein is CASSRETQYF. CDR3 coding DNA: TGTGCCAGCTCCCGTGAGACCCAGTACTTC.

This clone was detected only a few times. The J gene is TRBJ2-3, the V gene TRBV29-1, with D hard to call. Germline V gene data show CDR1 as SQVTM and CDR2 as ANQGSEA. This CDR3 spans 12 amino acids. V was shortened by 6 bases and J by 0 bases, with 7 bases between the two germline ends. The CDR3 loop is CSVYRSTDTQYF. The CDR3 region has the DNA TGCAGCGTGTACAGAAGCACAGATACGCAGTATTTT.

The CDR3 sequence: CASSLVERSTEAFF. CDR3 nucleotides: TGTGCCAGCAGTTTAGTCGAGAGGAGCACTGAAGCTTTCTTT. V usage is TRBV27 and J usage is TRBJ1-1; the D is unclear. Germline values: CDR1 MNHEY, CDR2 SMNVEV (reference sequence). The CDR3 loop spans 14 amino acids. Trimming took off 2 bases at V and 4 bases at J, with 11 bases between the two ends.

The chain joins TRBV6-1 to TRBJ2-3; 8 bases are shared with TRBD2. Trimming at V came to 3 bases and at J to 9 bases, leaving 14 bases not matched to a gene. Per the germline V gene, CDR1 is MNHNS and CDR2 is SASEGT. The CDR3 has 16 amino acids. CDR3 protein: CASSELVGSGAPTQYF. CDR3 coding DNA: TGTGCCAGCAGTGAGTTGGTGGGTAGCGGGGCGCCGACGCAGTATTTT.

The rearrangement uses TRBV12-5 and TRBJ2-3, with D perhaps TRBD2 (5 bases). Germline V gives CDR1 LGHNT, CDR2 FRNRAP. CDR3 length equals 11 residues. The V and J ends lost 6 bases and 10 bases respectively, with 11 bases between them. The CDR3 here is CASGSDGAQYF. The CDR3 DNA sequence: TGTGCTAGTGGGAGCGACGGGGCGCAGTATTTT.

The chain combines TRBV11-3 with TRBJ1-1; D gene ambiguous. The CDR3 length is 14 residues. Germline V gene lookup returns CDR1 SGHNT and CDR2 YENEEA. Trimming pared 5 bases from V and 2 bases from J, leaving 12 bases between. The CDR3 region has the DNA TGTGCCAGCAGCCAGATCGGCGGAAACACTGAAGCTTTCTTT. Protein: CASSQIGGNTEAFF.

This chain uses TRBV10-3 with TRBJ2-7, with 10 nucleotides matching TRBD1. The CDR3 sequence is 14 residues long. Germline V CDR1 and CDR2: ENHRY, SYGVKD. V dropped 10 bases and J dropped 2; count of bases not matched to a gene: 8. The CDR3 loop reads CATTGTGDPYEQYF. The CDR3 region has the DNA TGTGCCACCACCGGGACAGGGGACCCCTACGAGCAGTACTTC.

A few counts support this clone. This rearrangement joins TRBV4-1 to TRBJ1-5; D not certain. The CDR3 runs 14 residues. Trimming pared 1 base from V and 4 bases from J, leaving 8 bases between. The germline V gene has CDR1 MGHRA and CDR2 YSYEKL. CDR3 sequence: CASSQGSANQPQHF. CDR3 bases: TGCGCCAGCAGCCAAGGATCAGCTAATCAGCCCCAGCATTTT.

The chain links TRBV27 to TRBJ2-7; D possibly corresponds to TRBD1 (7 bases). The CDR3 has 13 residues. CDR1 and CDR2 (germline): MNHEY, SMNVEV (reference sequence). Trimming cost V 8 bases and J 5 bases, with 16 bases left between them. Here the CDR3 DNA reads TGTGCCAGCGGCGGGACAGTATTAGACGAGCAGTACTTC. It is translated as CASGGTVLDEQYF.

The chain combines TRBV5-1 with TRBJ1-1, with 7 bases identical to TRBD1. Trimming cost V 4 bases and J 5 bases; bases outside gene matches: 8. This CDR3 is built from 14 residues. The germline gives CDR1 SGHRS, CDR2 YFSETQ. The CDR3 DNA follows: TGCGCCAGCAGCCGACTGCAGGGGGGAACTGAAGCTTTCTTT. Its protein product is CASSRLQGGTEAFF.

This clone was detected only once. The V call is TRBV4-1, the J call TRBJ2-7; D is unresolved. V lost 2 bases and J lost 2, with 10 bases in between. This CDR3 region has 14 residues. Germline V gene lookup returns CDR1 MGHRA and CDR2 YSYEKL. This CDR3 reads CASSQPGTAYEQYF. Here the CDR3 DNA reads TGCGCCAGCAGCCAACCAGGAACTGCCTACGAGCAGTACTTC.

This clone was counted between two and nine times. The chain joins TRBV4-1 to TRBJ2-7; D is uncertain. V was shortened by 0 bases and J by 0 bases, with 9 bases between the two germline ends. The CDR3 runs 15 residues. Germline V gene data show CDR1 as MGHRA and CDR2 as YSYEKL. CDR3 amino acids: CASSQEARSSYEQYF. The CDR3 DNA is TGCGCCAGCAGCCAAGAGGCGAGGAGCTCCTACGAGCAGTACTTC.

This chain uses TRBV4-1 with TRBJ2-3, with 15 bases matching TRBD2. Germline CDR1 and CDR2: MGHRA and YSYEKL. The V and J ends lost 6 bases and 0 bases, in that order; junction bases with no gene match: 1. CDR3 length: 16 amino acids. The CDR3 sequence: CASRGTSGGSTDTQYF. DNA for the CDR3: TGCGCCAGCAGGGGGACTAGCGGGGGGAGCACAGATACGCAGTATTTT.

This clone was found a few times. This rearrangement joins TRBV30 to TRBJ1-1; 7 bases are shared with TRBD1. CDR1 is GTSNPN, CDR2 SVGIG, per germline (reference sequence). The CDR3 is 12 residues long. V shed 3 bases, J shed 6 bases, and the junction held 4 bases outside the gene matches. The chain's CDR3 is CAWRGQRSEAFF. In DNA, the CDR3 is TGTGCCTGGAGGGGACAGAGGTCTGAAGCTTTCTTT.

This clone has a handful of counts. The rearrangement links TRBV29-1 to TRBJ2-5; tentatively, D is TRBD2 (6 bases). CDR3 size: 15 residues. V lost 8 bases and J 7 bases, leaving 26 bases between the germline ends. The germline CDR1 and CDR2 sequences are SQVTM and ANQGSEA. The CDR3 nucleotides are TGCAGCATCGTACGACGGCCCGTAAAGGAGGGGACCCAGTACTTC. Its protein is CSIVRRPVKEGTQYF.